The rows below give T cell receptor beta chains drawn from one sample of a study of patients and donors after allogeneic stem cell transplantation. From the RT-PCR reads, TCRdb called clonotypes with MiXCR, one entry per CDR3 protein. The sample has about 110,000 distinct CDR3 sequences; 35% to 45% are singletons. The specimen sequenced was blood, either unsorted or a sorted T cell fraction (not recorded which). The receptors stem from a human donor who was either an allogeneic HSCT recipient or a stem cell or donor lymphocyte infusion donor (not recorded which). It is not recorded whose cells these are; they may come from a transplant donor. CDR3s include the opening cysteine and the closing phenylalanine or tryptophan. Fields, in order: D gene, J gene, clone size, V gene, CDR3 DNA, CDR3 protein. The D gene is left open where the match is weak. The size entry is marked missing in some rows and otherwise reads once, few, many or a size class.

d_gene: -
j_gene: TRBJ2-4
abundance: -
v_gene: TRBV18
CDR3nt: TGTGCCAGCTCACCCAGGGGTCCTTCGTTGTTTCAGTACTTC
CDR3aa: CASSPRGPSLFQYF

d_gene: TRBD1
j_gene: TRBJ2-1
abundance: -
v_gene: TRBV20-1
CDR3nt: TGCAGTGCTAGGCCCGGGACAGGGGGCTATGAGCAGTTCTTC
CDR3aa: CSARPGTGGYEQFF

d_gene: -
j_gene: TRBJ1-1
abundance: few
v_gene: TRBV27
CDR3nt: TGTGCCAGCAGCCCTCCTCCATACACTGAAGCTTTCTTT
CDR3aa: CASSPPPYTEAFF

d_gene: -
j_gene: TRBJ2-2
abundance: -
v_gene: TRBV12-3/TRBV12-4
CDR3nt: TGTGCCAGCAGTTTTGGGACAAAGAACACCGGGGAGCTGTTTTTT
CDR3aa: CASSFGTKNTGELFF

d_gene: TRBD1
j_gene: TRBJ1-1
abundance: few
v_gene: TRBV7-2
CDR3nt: TGTGCCAGCAGCTCAGAGGGGGCATGGTCGTACACTGAAGCTTTCTTT
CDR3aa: CASSSEGAWSYTEAFF

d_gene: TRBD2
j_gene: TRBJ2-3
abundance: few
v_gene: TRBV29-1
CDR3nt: TGCAGCGTGCCCCGGGACTACGGCACAGATACGCAGTATTTT
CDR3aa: CSVPRDYGTDTQYF

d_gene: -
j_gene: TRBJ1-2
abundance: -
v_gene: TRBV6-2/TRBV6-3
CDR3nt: TGTGCCAGCAGTTTAGAGGTGAACTATGGCTACACCTTC
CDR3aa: CASSLEVNYGYTF

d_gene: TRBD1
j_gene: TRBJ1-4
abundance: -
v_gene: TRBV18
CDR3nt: TGTGCCAGCTCTCCGACAGGGGTAAATGAAAAACTGTTTTTT
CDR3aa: CASSPTGVNEKLFF

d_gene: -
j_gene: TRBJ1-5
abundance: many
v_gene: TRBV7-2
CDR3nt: TGTGCCAGCAGCTTAGCTGCGAGGAATCAGCCCCAGCATTTT
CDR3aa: CASSLAARNQPQHF

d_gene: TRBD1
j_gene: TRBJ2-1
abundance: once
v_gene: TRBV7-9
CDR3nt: TGTGCCAGCAGCCCGGGACAGGCCTACAATGAGCAGTTCTTC
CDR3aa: CASSPGQAYNEQFF

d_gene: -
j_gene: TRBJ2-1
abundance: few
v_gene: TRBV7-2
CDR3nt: TGTGCCAGCAGCTTAGAGGGGGGAGGGCTTGAGCAGTTCTTC
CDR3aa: CASSLEGGGLEQFF

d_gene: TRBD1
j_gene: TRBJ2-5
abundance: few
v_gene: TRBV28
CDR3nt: TGTGCCAGCAGTCCCCGGGACAGGGGAGTGGTAGAGACCCAGTACTTC
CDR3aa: CASSPRDRGVVETQYF

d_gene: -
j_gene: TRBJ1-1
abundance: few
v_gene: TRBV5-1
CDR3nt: TGCGCCAGCAGAGTTACAGGGCCCGACACTGAAGCTTTCTTT
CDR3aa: CASRVTGPDTEAFF

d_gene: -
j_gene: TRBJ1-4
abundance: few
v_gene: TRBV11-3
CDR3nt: TGTGCCAGCAGTAAGATTAATGAAAAACTGTTTTTT
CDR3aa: CASSKINEKLFF

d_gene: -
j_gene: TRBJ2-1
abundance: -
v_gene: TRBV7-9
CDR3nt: TGTGCCACGAGGCAGCCCAGGAACAATGAGCAGTTCTTC
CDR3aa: CATRQPRNNEQFF

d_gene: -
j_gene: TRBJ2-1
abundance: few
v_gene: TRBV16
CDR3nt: TGTGCCAGCAGCCAAGTGGGACAGGTAGCGGGCAAACTCTACAATGAGCAGTTCTTC
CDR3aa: CASSQVGQVAGKLYNEQFF

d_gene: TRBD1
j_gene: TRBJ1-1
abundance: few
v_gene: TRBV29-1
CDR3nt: TGCAGCGTTAACTTGGCACAGGGGACTGAAGCTTTCTTT
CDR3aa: CSVNLAQGTEAFF

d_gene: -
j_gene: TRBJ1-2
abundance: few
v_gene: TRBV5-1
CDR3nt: TGCGCCAGCAGCTCCGGGAGTTATGGCTACACCTTC
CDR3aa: CASSSGSYGYTF

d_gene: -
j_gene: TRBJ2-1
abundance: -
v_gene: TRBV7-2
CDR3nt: TGTGCCAGCAGCTTTTTCGATGAGCAGTTCTTC
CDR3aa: CASSFFDEQFF

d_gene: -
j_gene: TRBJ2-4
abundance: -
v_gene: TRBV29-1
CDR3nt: TGCAGCGTTGCGGACAGTGCCAAAAACATTCAGTACTTC
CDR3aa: CSVADSAKNIQYF

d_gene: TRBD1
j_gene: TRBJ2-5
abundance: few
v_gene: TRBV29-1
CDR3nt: TGCAGCGGCAGACAGGGTCTGGGAGAGACCCAGTACTTC
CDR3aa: CSGRQGLGETQYF

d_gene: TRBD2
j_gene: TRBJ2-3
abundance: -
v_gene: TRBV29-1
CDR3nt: TGCAGCGGCGGGACTAGCGTGTCAGATACGCAGTATTTT
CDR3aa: CSGGTSVSDTQYF

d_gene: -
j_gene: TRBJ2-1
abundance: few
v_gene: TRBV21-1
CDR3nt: TGTGCCAGCAGCAAAGAGGGGCCCATACCAAGGGAGCAGTTCTTC
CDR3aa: CASSKEGPIPREQFF

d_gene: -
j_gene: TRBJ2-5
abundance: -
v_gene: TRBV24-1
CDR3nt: TGTGCCACCAGTGACACAGGACTACAAGGAGAGACCCAGTACTTC
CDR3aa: CATSDTGLQGETQYF

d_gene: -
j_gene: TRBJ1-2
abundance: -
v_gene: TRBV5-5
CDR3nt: TGTGCCAGCAGCTTCCTACCCGACAGGACCTATGGCTACACCTTC
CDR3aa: CASSFLPDRTYGYTF

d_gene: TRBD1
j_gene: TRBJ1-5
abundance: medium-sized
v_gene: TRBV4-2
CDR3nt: TGTGCCAGCAGCCAAGTTAAGGGGGCATATCAGCCCCAGCATTTT
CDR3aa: CASSQVKGAYQPQHF

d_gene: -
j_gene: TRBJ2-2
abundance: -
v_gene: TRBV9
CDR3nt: TGTGCCAGCAGCGTAGTAGGGAACACCGGGGAGCTGTTTTTT
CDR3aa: CASSVVGNTGELFF

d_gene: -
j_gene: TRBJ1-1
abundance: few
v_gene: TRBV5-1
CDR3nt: TGCGCCAGCAGTCGGGGGGACCGCCAGAATGAAGCTTTCTTT
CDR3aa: CASSRGDRQNEAFF